This T cell receptor (beta chain) is drawn from a study of blood T cell repertoires in COVID-19. Across the whole study: The United States, Italy and Spain provided the acute and convalescent COVID-19 samples. Nucleic acid was either cDNA or gDNA, and it came from T cells, B-cell-depleted T cells, or PBMCs.

Inclusive of both ends, the CDR3 amounts to 13 amino acids. With regard to this clone: The DNA is left out, because the CDR3 cannot be placed on it with certainty; the CDR3 is given as TCRdb lists it.

Authors' processing steps: Reference gene primer amplification yielded estimated nucleated cell counts. This table comes from immunoSEQ multiplex PCR, and its TCRdb copy is limited to in-frame clones, with some not included. D and trimming come from the DNA, and the V and J calls and clone size come from that table. The sample includes around 160,000 clones, 78% seen only once; the top ten take around 14%. This chain uses TRBV12-1 with TRBJ1-2; TRBD1, the table's D call, was not compared with the DNA. TRBV12-1 is a pseudogene locus. The specimen was peripheral blood. This TCR was sampled from a woman aged 80 or older with acute or convalescent COVID-19. CDR3 loop: CASSFAQGAGYTF.